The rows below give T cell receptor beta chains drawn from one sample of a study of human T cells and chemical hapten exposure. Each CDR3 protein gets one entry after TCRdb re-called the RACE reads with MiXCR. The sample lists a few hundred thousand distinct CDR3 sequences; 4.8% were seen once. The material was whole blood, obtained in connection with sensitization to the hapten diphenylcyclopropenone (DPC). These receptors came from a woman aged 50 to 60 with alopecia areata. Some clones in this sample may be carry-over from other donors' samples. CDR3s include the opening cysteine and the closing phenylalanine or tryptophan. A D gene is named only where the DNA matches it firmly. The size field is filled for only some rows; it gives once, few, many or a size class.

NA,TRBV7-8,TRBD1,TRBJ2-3,CASVGQGEADTQYF,TGTGCCAGCGTTGGACAGGGTGAGGCAGATACGCAGTATTTT
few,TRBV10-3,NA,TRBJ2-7,CAIGTGGGVREQYF,TGTGCCATCGGAACGGGGGGCGGGGTCAGGGAGCAGTACTTC
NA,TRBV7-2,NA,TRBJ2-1,CASSTTTDNEQFF,TGTGCCAGCAGCACTACTACAGATAATGAGCAGTTCTTC
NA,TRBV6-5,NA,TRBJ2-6,CASSYRVYLGANVLTF,TGTGCCAGCAGTTATCGAGTTTACCTAGGGGCCAACGTCCTGACTTTC
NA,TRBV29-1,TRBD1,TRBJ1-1,CSADEQGAGAFF,TGCAGCGCCGACGAACAGGGGGCCGGAGCTTTCTTT
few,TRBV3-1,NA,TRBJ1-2,CASSQDWSLGYTF,TGTGCCAGCAGCCAAGACTGGAGTTTAGGCTACACCTTC
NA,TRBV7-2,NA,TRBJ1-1,CASSTVGGVTEAFF,TGTGCCAGCAGCACCGTGGGGGGAGTGACTGAAGCTTTCTTT
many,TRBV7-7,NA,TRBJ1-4,CASSLVRGEKLFF,TGTGCCAGCAGCTTAGTTCGGGGAGAAAAACTGTTTTTT
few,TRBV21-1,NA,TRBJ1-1,CASSSSGMSAAFF,TGTGCCAGCAGCTCCTCCGGGATGAGCGCGGCTTTCTTT
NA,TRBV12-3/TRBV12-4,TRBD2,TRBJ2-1,CASSSWTSENNEQFF,TGTGCCAGCAGTTCATGGACTAGCGAGAACAATGAGCAGTTCTTC
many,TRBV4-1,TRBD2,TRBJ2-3,CASSQASGGWGDTQYF,TGCGCCAGCAGCCAAGCGAGCGGGGGCTGGGGAGATACGCAGTATTTT
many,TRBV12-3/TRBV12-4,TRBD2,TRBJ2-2,CASVRTGGTGELFF,TGTGCCAGCGTAAGGACCGGGGGGACCGGGGAGCTGTTTTTT
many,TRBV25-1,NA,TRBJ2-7,CASSGIGGYEQYF,TGTGCCAGCAGTGGTATAGGGGGCTACGAGCAGTACTTC
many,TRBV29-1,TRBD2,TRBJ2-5,CSVESGAHRETQYF,TGCAGCGTTGAGAGCGGGGCCCACCGGGAGACCCAGTACTTC
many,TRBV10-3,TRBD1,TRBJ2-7,CAIRSGTGYYEQYF,TGTGCCATCAGGTCGGGGACAGGTTACTACGAGCAGTACTTC
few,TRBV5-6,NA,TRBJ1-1,CASSLRTLGEAFF,TGTGCCAGCAGCTTGCGGACACTCGGTGAAGCTTTCTTT
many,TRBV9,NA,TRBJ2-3,CASSVDEGRPTDTQYF,TGTGCCAGCAGCGTAGACGAAGGCCGACCCACAGATACGCAGTATTTT
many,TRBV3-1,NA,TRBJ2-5,CASSPRRLQETQYF,TGTGCCAGCAGCCCCAGACGCCTCCAAGAGACCCAGTACTTC
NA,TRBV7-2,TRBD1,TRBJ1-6,CASSLAGTELYNSPLHF,TGTGCCAGCAGCCTGGCCGGGACAGAACTTTATAATTCACCCCTCCACTTT
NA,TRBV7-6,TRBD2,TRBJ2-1,CASSSGLAGLRGNEQFF,TGTGCCAGCAGCTCCGGACTAGCGGGACTCCGGGGCAATGAGCAGTTCTTC
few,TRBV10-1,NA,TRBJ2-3,CASSEQGRTDTQYF,TGCGCCAGCAGTGAACAGGGTCGGACAGATACGCAGTATTTT
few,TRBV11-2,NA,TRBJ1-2,CASSFSGSDGYTF,TGTGCCAGCAGCTTTTCAGGGTCCGATGGCTACACCTTC
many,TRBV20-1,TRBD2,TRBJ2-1,CSALPMGLAGGGEQFF,TGCAGTGCACTCCCCATGGGACTAGCGGGAGGGGGTGAGCAGTTCTTC
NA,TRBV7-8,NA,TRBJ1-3,CASSLGGYGYTIYF,TGTGCCAGCAGCTTAGGGGGGTATGGATACACCATATATTTT
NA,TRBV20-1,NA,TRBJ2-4,CSARDRGGGDIQYF,TGCAGTGCTAGAGATAGAGGGGGCGGGGACATTCAGTACTTC
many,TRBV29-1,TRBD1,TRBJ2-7,CSVGQASSYEQYF,TGCAGCGTCGGACAGGCTAGCTCCTACGAGCAGTACTTC